This T cell receptor (beta chain) was documented in a study of post-analysis software for immune sequencing data. Overall study: The disease courses spanned relapsing-remitting, secondary progressive and progressive-relapsing forms of multiple sclerosis.

Points from the study as a whole: Roughly 5 TRBV segments, TRBV5-6, TRBV5-1 and TRBV20-1 among them, were found more frequent in patients than controls. Under the F measure, samples that were prepared in one batch clustered strongly together. Controls showed significantly higher normalized Chao1 diversity than did multiple sclerosis patients.

This clonotype was seen a single time. Its antigen is still unknown. At one of its ends the junction is not consistent with the germline gene, which may arise from a read error. Germline CDR1 SQVTM, CDR2 ANQGSEA. This CDR3 contains 12 residues. Prepared libraries of TCR beta cDNA carried unique molecular identifiers. TCRdb fed the PCR reads into MiXCR, producing one record per CDR3 protein. The table has hundreds of thousands of distinct CDR3 sequences, approximately 60% seen once. Sequences were obtained from blood. The chain employs TRBV29-1 and TRBJ1-5; D is unclear. This sequence was found in a girl aged 2 to 9 with multiple sclerosis. The CDR3 DNA is TGCAGCGGTGAAGATCCGGTCAGGACCCAGCATTTT. It encodes CSGEDPVRTQHF. Supplemented by reference TRBV29-1 and TRBJ1-5, the full variable domain reads SAVISQKPSRDICQRGTSLTIQCQVDSQVTMMFWYRQQPGQSLTLIATANQGSEATYESGFVIDKFPISRPNLTFSTLTVSNMSPEDSSIYLCSGEDPVRTQHFGDGTRLSIL.